This T cell receptor (beta chain) was sequenced for a study of T cell repertoires in cytomegalovirus infection. The CDR3 runs 14 residues. Germline V CDR1 and CDR2: LNHNV, YYDKDF (reference sequence). V lost 5 bases and J lost 4; bases outside the gene matches: 5. TCRdb ran MiXCR on the reads and lists one entry per CDR3 protein. The sample contains 200,000 to 300,000 distinct CDR3 sequences, about 13% of which appear only once. Sequencing was done on a sample of PBMCs. The chain is built from TRBV15 and TRBJ1-1, with 9 bases identical to TRBD1. The TCR comes from a human donor in good health (CMV status not recorded). Some clones in this sample may be carry-over from other donors' samples. CDR3 loop: CATSQQGAGTEAFF. DNA of the CDR3: TGTGCCACCAGCCAACAGGGGGCAGGCACTGAAGCTTTCTTT.